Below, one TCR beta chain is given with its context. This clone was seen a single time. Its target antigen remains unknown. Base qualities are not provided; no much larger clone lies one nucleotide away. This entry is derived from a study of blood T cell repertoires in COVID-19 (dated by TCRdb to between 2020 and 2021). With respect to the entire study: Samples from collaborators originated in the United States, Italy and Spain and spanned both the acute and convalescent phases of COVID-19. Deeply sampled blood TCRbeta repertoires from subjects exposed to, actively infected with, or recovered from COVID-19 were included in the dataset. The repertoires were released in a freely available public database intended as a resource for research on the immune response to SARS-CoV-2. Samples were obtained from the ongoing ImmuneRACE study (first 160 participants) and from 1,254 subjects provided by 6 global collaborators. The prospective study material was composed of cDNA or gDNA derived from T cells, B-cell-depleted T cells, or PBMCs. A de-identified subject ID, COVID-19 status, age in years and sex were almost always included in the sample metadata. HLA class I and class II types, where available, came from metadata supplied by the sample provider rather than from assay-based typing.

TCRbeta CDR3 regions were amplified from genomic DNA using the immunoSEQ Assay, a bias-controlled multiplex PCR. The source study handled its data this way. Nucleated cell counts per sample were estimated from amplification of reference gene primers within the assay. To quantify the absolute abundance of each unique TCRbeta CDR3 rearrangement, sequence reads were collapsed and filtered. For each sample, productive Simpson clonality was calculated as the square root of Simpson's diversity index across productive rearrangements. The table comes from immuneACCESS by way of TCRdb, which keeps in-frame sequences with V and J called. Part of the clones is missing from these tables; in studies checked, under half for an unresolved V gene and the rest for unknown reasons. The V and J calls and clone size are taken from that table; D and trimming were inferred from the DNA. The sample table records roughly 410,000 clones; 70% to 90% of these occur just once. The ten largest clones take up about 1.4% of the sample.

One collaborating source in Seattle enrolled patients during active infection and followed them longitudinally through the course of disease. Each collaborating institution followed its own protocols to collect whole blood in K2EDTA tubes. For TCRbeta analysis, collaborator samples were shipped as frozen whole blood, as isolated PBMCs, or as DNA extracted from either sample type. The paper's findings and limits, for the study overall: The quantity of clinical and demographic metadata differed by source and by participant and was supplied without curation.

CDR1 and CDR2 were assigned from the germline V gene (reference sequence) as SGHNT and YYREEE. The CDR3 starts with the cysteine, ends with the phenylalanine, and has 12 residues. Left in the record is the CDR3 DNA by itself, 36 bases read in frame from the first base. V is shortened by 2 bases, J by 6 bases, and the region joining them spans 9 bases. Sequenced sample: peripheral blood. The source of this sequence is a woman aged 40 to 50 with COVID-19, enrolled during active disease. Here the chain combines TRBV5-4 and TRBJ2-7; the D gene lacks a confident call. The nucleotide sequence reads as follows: TGTGCCAGCAGCTTTCAGTCGCTCGAGCAGTACTTC. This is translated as CASSFQSLEQYF.